This T cell receptor (beta chain) was obtained from a study of blood T cell repertoires in COVID-19. Overall study context: Donors in Cohort 3 counted as recovered after two negative PCRs, clearance, or symptom resolution. Researchers got acute and convalescent COVID-19 samples from the United States, Italy and Spain.

Adults between roughly 18 and 95 years of age took part from more than 20 US areas. Grouping used clinical history reported by participants in a survey and questionnaire. Assay: immunoSEQ multiplex PCR; the TCRdb copy retains only in-frame clones and omits some. Here the sample spans some 300,000 clones, 88% being singletons. J gave up 5 bases and V 3 bases, and 7 bases lay outside the gene matches. This CDR3 is built from 15 residues. The germline CDR1 and CDR2 sequences are MDHEN and SYDVKM. This TCR came from a woman aged 60-70 years in a cohort exposed to, infected with or recovered from COVID-19 (not recorded which). The sequenced sample consisted of PBMCs or T cells enriched from blood (not recorded which). V gene TRBV28 combines with J gene TRBJ2-1; 7 bases agree with TRBD2. In nucleotides, the CDR3 is TGTGCCAGCAGTTTTGCGGGAGATGGGAACAATGAGCAGTTCTTC. It encodes CASSFAGDGNNEQFF.